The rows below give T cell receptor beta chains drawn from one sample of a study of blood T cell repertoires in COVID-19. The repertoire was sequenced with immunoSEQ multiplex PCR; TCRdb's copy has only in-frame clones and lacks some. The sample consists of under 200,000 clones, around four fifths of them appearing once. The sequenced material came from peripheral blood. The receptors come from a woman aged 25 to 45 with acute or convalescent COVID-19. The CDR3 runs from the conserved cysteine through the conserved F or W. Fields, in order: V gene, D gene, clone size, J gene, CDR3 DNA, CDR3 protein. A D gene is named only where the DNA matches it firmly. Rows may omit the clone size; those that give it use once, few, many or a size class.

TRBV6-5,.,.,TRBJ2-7,TGTGCCAGCCAGGGCGGAGTCTACGAGCAGTACTTC,CASQGGVYEQYF
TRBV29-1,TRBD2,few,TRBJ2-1,TGCAGCGGGAGCGGGGCCCTCAACAATGAGCAGTTCTTC,CSGSGALNNEQFF
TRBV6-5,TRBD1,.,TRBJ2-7,TGTGCCAGCACCAGAGGGACAGGGAGCTCCTACGAGCAGTACTTC,CASTRGTGSSYEQYF
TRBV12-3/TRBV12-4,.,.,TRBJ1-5,TGTGCCAGCAGCCCGGGGGGCAATCAGCCCCAGCATTTT,CASSPGGNQPQHF
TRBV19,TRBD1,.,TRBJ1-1,TGTGCCAGTAGTCCGGGACAGCAAAGCTCTGAAGCTTTCTTT,CASSPGQQSSEAFF
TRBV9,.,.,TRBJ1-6,TGTGCCAGCAGCTTTCGACAGAATTCACCCCTCCACTTT,CASSFRQNSPLHF
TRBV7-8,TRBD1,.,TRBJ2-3,TGTGCCAGCGGGGCAGGGGGCTCCACAGATACGCAGTATTTT,CASGAGGSTDTQYF
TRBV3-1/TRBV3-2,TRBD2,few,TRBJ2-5,TGTGCCAGCAGTCGGACTAGCGGGCAAGAGACCCAGTACTTC,CASSRTSGQETQYF
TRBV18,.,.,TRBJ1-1,TGTGCCAGCTCACCCGATAGAGGGACTGAAGCTTTCTTT,CASSPDRGTEAFF
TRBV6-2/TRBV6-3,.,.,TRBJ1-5,TGTGCCAGCAGTACTAGGACTGCCAATCAGCCCCAGCATTTT,CASSTRTANQPQHF
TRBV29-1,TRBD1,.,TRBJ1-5,TGCAGCGTTGGGGTAGACAGGGTAGCAGGGCCCCAGCATTTT,CSVGVDRVAGPQHF
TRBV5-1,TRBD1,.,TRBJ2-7,TGCGCCAGCCGCCGGGACAGGGGTCCGTACGAGCAGTACTTC,CASRRDRGPYEQYF
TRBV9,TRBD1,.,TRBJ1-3,TGTGCCAGCAGGTCCGACAGGGGGTCGTCCTCTGGAAACACCATATATTTT,CASRSDRGSSSGNTIYF
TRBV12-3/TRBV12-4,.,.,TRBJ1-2,TGTGCCAGCAGTTTTTCAGGGAAGTATGGCTACACCTTC,CASSFSGKYGYTF
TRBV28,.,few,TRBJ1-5,TGTGCCAGCAAACCCGGGACGGGACTTCAGCCCCAGCATTTT,CASKPGTGLQPQHF
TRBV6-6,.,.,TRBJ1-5,TGTGCCAGCAGTCGACAGGCTAGCAATCAGCCCCAGCATTTT,CASSRQASNQPQHF
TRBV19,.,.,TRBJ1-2,TGTGCCAGTAGTATGTCTCGAACAGGACGTGGTGGCTACACCTTC,CASSMSRTGRGGYTF
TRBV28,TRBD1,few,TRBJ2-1,TGTGCCAGCAGTTTAATCCCTTTGACAGGGGGCGCAGGGTATGAGCAGTTCTTC,CASSLIPLTGGAGYEQFF
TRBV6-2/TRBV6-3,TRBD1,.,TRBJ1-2,TGTGCCAGCAGCCCTATGGACAGGACTATTTTTACGGGCTACACCTTC,CASSPMDRTIFTGYTF
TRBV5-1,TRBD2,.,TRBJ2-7,TGCGCCAGCAGCTTGAATACTGGACTAGGTCCCTCCTACGAGCAGTACTTC,CASSLNTGLGPSYEQYF
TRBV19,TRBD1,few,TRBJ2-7,TGTGCCAGTAGTTCACCGGGACAGGTTACTGGGGAGCAGTACTTC,CASSSPGQVTGEQYF
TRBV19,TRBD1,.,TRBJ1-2,TGTGCCAGTAGTATCCTGGGACAGGGATATGGCTACACCTTC,CASSILGQGYGYTF
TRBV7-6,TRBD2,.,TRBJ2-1,TGTGCCAGCAGCTTAGGTCGCCGGCGGGGGGGCCACAATGAGCAGTTCTTC,CASSLGRRRGGHNEQFF
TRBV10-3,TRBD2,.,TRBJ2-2,TGTGCCATCGGGAGGCTAGCGGGAGGCACCGGGGAGCTGTTTTTT,CAIGRLAGGTGELFF
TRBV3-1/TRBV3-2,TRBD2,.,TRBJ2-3,TGTGCCAGCAGCCGGACTAGCGGGGGGATATACACAGATACGCAGTATTTT,CASSRTSGGIYTDTQYF
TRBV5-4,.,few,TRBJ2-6,TGTGCCAGCAGCTTACCTAGGCCCTCTGGGGCCAACGTCCTGACTTTC,CASSLPRPSGANVLTF
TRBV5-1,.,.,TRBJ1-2,TGCGCCAGCAGAGACAAGGAACTTGGCTACACCTTC,CASRDKELGYTF
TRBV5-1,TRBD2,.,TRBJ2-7,TGCGCCAGCAGGTCTCCGGGAGGGTCCTACGAGCAGTACTTC,CASRSPGGSYEQYF
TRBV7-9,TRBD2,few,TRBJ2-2,TGTGCCAGCATAGCCGGGCTAGCGGTTGACACCGGGGAGCTGTTTTTT,CASIAGLAVDTGELFF
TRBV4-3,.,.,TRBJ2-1,TGCGCCAGCAGCCAACTCGACACCGGGACAGAGCAGTTCTTC,CASSQLDTGTEQFF
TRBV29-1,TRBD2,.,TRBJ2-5,TGCAGCGTTCCGAGCGGGGGGTTCCAAGAGACCCAGTACTTC,CSVPSGGFQETQYF
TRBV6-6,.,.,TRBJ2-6,TGTGCCAGCAGTTCGACAGTTGGGGCCAACGTCCTGACTTTC,CASSSTVGANVLTF
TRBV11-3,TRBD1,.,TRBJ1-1,TGTGCCAGCGGGCCGGGACAGCCGAACACTGAAGCTTTCTTT,CASGPGQPNTEAFF
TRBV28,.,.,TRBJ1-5,TGTGCCAGCAGACAGACAGGTTTCAATCAGCCCCAGCATTTT,CASRQTGFNQPQHF
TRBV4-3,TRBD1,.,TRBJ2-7,TGCGCCAGCAGCGTCGACAGGGGGGACGAGCAGTACTTC,CASSVDRGDEQYF
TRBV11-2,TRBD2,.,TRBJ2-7,TGTGCCAGCAGCTTAGACTGGGGAGGGCCATACGAGCAGTACTTC,CASSLDWGGPYEQYF
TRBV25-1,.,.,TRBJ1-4,TGTGCCAGCAGTGTAAATTCAGGATATAATGAAAAACTGTTTTTT,CASSVNSGYNEKLFF
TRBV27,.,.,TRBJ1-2,TGTGCCAGCAGTTTCGCCGCTGGACAGAACTATGGCTACACCTTC,CASSFAAGQNYGYTF
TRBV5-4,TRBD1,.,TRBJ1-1,TGTGCCAGCAGCTTCGACAGGGGGACTAACACTGAAGCTTTCTTT,CASSFDRGTNTEAFF
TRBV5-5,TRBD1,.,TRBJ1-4,TGTGCCAGCAGTCCCGGGACAGGGGTCCGTGGTGAAAAACTGTTTTTT,CASSPGTGVRGEKLFF
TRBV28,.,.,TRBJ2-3,TGTGCCAGCAGTTTACCCGGGACTTCCGCCTATACGCAGTATTTT,CASSLPGTSAYTQYF
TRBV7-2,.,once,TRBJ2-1,TGTGCCAGCAGCTTATCCCCGGTCAATGAGCAGTTCTTC,CASSLSPVNEQFF
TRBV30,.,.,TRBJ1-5,TGTGCCTGGAGTGTGAGAGGGCCCAGCAATCAGCCCCAGCATTTT,CAWSVRGPSNQPQHF
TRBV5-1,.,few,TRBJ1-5,TGCGCCAGCAGCCGGGAGGGAGTAAATCAGCCCCAGCATTTT,CASSREGVNQPQHF
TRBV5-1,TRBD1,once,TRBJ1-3,TGCGCCAGCAGCTTGGGTGGCAGGGGGACTGGAAACACCATATATTTT,CASSLGGRGTGNTIYF
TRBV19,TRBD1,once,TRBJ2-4,TGTGCCAGTAGCCCCAGGCATATCCCTAGACAGGGGTTCAAAAACATTCAGTACTTC,CASSPRHIPRQGFKNIQYF
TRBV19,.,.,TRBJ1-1,TGTGCCAGTAGCCTAACAGGGAGCACTGAAGCTTTCTTT,CASSLTGSTEAFF
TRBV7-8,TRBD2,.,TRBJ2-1,TGTGCCAGCAGCCGAGGCGGACTAGCGGGGTACAATGAGCAGTTCTTC,CASSRGGLAGYNEQFF
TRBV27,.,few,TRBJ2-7,TGTGCCAGCAGTTTAGGAGGGGGGGTCCACGAGCAGTACTTC,CASSLGGGVHEQYF
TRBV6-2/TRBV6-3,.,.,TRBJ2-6,TGTGCCAGCAGTTACTCGAGCTCTGGGGCCAACGTCCTGACTTTC,CASSYSSSGANVLTF
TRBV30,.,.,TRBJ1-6,TGTGCCTGGAGGGCACCCGGGACACCCCTCCACTTT,CAWRAPGTPLHF